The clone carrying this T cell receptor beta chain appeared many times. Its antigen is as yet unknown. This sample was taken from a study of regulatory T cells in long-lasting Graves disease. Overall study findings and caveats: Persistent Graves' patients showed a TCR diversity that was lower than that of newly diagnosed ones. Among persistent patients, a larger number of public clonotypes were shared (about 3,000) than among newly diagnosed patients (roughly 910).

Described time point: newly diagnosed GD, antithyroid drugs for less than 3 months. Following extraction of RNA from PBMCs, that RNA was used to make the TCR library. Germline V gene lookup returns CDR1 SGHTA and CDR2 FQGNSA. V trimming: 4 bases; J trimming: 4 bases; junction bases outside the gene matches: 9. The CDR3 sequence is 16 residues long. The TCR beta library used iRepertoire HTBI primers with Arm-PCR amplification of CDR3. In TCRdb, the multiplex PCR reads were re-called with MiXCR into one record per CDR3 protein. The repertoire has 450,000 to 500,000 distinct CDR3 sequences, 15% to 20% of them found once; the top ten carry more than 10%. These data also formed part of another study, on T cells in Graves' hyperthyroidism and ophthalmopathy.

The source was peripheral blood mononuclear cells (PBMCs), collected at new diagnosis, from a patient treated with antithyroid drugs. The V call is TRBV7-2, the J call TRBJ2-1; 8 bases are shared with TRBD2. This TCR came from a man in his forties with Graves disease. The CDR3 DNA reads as TGTGCCAGCAGCTACGCTGTACTAGCGGAATACAATGAGCAGTTCTTC. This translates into CASSYAVLAEYNEQFF.